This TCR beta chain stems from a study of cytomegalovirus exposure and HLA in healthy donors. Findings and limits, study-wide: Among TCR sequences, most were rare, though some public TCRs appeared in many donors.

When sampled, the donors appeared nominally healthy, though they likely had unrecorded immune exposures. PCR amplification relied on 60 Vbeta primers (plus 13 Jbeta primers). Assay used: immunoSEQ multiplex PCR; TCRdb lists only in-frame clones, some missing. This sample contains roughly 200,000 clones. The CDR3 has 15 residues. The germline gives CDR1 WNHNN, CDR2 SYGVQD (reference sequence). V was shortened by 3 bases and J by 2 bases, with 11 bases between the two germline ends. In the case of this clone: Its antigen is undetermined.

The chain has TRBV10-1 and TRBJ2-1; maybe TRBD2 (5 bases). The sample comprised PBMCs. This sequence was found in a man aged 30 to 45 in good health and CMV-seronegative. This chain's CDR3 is CASSERGSAYNEQFF. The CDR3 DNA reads TGCGCCAGCAGTGAACGAGGGAGCGCCTACAATGAGCAGTTCTTC.